Listed here are 8 T cell receptor beta chains from one sample, sequenced in a study of shared clonotypes between healthy human individuals. Assay used: immunoSEQ multiplex PCR; TCRdb lists only in-frame clones, some missing. The sample consists of 2 million to 2.5 million clones, approximately 93% of them appearing once. Sequenced material: naive CD4+ T cells from PBMCs. Subset denoted: CD45RA+ positively selected. The receptors originated from a young man in good health. Some clones in this sample may be carry-over from other donors' samples.

The chain has TRBV4-2 and TRBJ1-4; possibly TRBD1 for D (6 bases). The V and J ends lost 1 base and 0 bases respectively, with 15 bases between them. Germline V gene data show CDR1 as LGHNA and CDR2 as YNFKEQ. The CDR3 length is 18 residues. The CDR3 spells CASSQASNRVATNEKLFF. DNA of the CDR3: TGTGCCAGCAGCCAAGCGTCCAACAGGGTAGCAACTAATGAAAAACTGTTTTTT.

The chain is built from TRBV28 and TRBJ1-1; D unclear. Germline V gives CDR1 MDHEN, CDR2 SYDVKM. V was trimmed by 3 bases and J by 1 base, leaving 6 bases between them. This CDR3 region has 13 residues. DNA of the CDR3: TGTGCCAGCAGTTTTGTCCCGAACACTGAAGCTTTCTTT. Residues: CASSFVPNTEAFF.

The chain is built from TRBV28 and TRBJ2-5; the D is unclear. The CDR3 covers 16 residues. V dropped 6 bases and J dropped 0 bases, with 17 bases sitting between them. Looked up from germline, CDR1 is MDHEN and CDR2 is SYDVKM. As DNA, the CDR3 is TGTGCCAGCAGCCGAGACGAGGCTTTGTACCAAGAGACCCAGTACTTC. This encodes CASSRDEALYQETQYF.

The chain employs TRBV5-6 and TRBJ2-5, with 9 bases identical to TRBD2. V dropped 0 bases and J dropped 4; count of bases not matched to a gene: 4. CDR1 is SGHDT and CDR2 is YYEEEE in the germline V gene. This CDR3 is 15 amino acids long. CDR3 protein: CASSLVAGGSETQYF. CDR3 nucleotide sequence: TGTGCCAGCAGCTTGGTGGCGGGAGGGTCAGAGACCCAGTACTTC.

This rearrangement joins TRBV5-1 to TRBJ1-4; 8 bases fit TRBD1. The CDR3 is made up of 15 amino acids. The V segment lost 3 bases and the J segment 4 bases; nucleotides outside the gene matches: 5. Germline V gene lookup returns CDR1 SGHRS and CDR2 YFSETQ. The CDR3 DNA follows: TGCGCCAGCAGCTCAGTGACAGGGGTTAATGAAAAACTGTTTTTT. Translation: CASSSVTGVNEKLFF.

V and J are TRBV5-1 and TRBJ1-2; weak D call: TRBD1 (5 bases). V shed 4 bases and J shed 4 bases, with 14 bases lying between them. The CDR3 is made up of 14 amino acids. The germline CDR1 and CDR2 sequences are SGHRS and YFSETQ. The DNA of the CDR3 is TGCGCCAGCAGCATTGGAGCAGGGTCCTATGGCTACACCTTC. Residues: CASSIGAGSYGYTF.

The chain has TRBV7-3 and TRBJ1-2; D is perhaps TRBD1 (6 bases). Between the trimmed V and J ends, which lost 3 bases and 4 bases, there was a span of 12 bases. The CDR3 is 14 residues long. The V gene's germline CDR1 is SGHTA and CDR2 FQGTGA. CDR3 DNA sequence: TGTGCCAGCAGCTTGTTGGGGGCAGGCTATGGCTACACCTTC. Translation: CASSLLGAGYGYTF.

The chain is built from TRBV4-1 and TRBJ2-7; D gene unclear. Trimming took off 1 base at V and 6 bases at J, with 13 bases between the two ends. This CDR3 has 14 amino acids. Germline loops: CDR1 MGHRA, CDR2 YSYEKL. As DNA, the CDR3 is TGCGCCAGCAGCCAAGCCATAGTTAATAGCGAGCAGTACTTC. Its protein is CASSQAIVNSEQYF.